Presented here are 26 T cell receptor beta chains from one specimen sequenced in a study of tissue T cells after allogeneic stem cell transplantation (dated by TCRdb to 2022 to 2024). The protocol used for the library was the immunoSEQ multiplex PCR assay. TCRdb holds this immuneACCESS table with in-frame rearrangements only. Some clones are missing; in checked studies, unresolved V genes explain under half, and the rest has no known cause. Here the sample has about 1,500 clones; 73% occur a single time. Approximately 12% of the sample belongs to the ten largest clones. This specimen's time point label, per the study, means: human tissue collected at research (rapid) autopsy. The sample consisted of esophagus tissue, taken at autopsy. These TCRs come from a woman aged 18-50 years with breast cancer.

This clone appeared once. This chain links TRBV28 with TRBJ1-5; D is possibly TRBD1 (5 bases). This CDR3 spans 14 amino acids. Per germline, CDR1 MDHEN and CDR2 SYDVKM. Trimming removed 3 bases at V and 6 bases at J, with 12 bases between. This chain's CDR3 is CASSFRAGRQPQHF. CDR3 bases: TGTGCCAGCAGTTTTAGGGCAGGGCGTCAGCCCCAGCATTTT.

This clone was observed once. CDR3 in amino acids: CASSYIRRETQYF. CDR3 nucleotides: TGTGCCAGCAGTTACATTCGACGGGAGACCCAGTACTTC. The chain has TRBV6-5 and TRBJ2-5; D unresolved. The ends were cut back, 2 bases at V and 5 bases at J, with 9 bases in the middle. The CDR3 length is 13 residues. Germline CDR1 is MNHEY and CDR2 is SVGAGI.

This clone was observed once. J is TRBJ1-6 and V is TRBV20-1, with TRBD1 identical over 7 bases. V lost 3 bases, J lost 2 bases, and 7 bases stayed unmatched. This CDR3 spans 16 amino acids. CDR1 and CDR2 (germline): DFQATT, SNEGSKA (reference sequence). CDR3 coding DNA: TGCAGTGCTAGTAAGACAGGGTTAGCCTATAATTCACCCCTCCACTTT. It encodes CSASKTGLAYNSPLHF.

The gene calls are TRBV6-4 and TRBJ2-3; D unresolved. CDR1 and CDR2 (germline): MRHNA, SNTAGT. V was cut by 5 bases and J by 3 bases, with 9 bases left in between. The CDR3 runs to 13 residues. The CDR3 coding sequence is TGTGCCAGCAGTTTGGGTGAAACAGATACGCAGTATTTT. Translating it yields CASSLGETDTQYF.

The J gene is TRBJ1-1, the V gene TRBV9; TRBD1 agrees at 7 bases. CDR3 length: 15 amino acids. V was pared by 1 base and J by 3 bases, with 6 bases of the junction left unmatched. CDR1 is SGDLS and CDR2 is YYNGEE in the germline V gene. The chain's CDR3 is CASSVLRGQYTEAFF. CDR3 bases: TGTGCCAGCAGCGTATTGAGGGGGCAATACACTGAAGCTTTCTTT.

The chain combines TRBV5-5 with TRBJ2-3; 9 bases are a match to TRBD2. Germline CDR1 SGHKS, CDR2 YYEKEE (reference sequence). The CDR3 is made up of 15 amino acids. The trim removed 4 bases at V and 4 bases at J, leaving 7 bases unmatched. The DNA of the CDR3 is TGTGCCAGCAGCGAACAGCGGGAGGTCGCAGATACGCAGTATTTT. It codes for CASSEQREVADTQYF.

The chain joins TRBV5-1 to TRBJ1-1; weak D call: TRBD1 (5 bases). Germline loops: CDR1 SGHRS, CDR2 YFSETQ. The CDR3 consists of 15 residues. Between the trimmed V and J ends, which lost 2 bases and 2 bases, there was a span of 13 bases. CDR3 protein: CASSFETAPNTEAFF. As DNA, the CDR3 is TGCGCCAGCAGCTTCGAGACAGCCCCTAACACTGAAGCTTTCTTT.

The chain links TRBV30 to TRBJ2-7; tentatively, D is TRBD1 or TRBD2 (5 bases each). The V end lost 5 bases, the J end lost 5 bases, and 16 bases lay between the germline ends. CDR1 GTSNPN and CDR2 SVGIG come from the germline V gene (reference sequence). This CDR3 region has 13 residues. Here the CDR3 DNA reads TGTGCCTGGGACTCCGGGACGCTTAACGAGCAGTACTTC. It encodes CAWDSGTLNEQYF.

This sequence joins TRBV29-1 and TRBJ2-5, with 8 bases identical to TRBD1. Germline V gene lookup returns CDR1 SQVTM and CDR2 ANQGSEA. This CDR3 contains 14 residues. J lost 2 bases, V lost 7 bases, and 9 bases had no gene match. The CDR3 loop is CSARRGQEQETQYF. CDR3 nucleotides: TGCAGCGCCCGAAGGGGACAGGAGCAAGAGACCCAGTACTTC.

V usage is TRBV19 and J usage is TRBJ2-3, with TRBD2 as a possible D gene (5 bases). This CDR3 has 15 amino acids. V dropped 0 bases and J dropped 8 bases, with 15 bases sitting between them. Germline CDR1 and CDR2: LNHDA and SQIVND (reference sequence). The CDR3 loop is CASSIDPQIATTQYF. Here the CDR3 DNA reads TGTGCCAGTAGTATAGACCCCCAAATAGCGACTACGCAGTATTTT.

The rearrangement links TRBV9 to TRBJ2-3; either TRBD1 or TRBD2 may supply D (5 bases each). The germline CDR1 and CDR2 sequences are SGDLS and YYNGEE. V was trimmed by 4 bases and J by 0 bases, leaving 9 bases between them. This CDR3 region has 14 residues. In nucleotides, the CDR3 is TGTGCCAGCAGCCCCCGGGACAGCACAGATACGCAGTATTTT. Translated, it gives CASSPRDSTDTQYF.

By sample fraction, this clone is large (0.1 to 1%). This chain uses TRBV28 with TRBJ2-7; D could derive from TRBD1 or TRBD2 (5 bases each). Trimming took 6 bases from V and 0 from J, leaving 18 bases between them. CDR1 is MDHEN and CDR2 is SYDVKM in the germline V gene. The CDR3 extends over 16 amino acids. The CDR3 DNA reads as TGTGCCAGCAGCCCACCAGGGACCGATTTCTCCTACGAGCAGTACTTC. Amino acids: CASSPPGTDFSYEQYF.

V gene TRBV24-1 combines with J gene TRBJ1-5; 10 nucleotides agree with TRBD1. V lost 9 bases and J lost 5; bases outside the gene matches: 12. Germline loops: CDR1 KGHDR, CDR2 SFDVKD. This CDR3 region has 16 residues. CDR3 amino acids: CATSPRDRGRDQPQHF. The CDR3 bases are TGTGCCACCTCACCCCGGGACAGGGGAAGAGATCAGCCCCAGCATTTT.

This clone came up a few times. As DNA, the CDR3 is TGTGCCAGCAGCTGGGGAACAGGGGTGGCTTTCTTT. Translation gives CASSWGTGVAFF. The genes are TRBV7-2 and TRBJ1-1; 7 positions match TRBD1. J gave up 11 bases and V 4 bases, and 7 bases lay outside the gene matches. CDR3 length: 12 residues. CDR1 is SGHTA, CDR2 FQGNSA, per germline.

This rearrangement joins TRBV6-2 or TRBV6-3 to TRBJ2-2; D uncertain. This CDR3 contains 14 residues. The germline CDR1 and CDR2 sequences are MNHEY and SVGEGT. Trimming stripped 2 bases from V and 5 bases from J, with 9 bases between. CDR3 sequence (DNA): TGTGCCAGCAGTTACAACCCCCAAACCGGGGAGCTGTTTTTT. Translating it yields CASSYNPQTGELFF.

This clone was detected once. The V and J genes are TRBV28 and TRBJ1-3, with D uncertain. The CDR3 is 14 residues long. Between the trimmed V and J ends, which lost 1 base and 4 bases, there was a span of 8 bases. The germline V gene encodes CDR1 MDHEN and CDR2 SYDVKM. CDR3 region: CASSLFSGGNTIYF. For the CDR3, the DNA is TGTGCCAGCAGTTTATTCAGTGGGGGAAACACCATATATTTT.

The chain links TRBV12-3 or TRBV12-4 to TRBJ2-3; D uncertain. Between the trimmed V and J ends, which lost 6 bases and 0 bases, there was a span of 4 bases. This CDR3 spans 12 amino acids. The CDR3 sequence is CASRASTDTQYF. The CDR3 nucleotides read TGTGCCAGCAGGGCTAGCACAGATACGCAGTATTTT.

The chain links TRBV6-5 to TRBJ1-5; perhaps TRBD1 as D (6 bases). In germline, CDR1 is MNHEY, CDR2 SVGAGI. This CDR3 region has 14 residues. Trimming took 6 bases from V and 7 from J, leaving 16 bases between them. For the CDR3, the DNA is TGTGCCAGCAGGAGGTCAGAGGGGGGGCAGCCCCAGCATTTT. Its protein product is CASRRSEGGQPQHF.

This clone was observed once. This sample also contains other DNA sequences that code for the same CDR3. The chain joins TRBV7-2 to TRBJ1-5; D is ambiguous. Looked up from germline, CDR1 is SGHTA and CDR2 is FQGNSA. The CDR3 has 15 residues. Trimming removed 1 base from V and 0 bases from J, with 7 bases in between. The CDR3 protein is CASSLEGNSNQPQHF. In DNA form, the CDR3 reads TGTGCCAGCAGCTTAGAAGGGAATAGCAATCAGCCCCAGCATTTT.

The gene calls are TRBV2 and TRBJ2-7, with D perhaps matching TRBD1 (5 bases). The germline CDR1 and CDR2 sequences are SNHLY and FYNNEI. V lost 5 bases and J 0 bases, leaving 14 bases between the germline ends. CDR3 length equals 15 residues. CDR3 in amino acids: CASSTQDPISYEQYF. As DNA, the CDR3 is TGTGCCAGCAGTACACAGGATCCTATCTCCTACGAGCAGTACTTC. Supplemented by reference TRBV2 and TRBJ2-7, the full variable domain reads EPEVTQTPSHQVTQMGQEVILRCVPISNHLYFYWYRQILGQKVEFLVSFYNNEISEKSEIFDDQFSVERPDGSNFTLKIRSTKLEDSAMYFCASSTQDPISYEQYFGPGTRLTVT.

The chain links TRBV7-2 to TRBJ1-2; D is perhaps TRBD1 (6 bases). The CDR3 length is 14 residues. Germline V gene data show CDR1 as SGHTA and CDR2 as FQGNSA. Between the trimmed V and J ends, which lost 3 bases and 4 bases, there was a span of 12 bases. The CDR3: CASSFGGTSYGYTF. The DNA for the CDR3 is TGTGCCAGCAGCTTTGGAGGGACAAGCTATGGCTACACCTTC.

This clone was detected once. CDR3 nucleotide sequence: TGTGCCAGCACTCACCGGGGTTTGGGCTACACCTTC. It encodes CASTHRGLGYTF. The chain has TRBV19 and TRBJ1-2; no clear D. Trimming stripped 9 bases from V and 8 bases from J, with 16 bases between. This CDR3 is built from 12 residues. In germline, CDR1 is LNHDA, CDR2 SQIVND (reference sequence).

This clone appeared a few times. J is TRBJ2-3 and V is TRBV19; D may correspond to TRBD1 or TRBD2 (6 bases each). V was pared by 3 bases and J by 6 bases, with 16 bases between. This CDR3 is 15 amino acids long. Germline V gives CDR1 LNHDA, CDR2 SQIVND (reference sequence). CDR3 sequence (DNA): TGTGCCAGTAGTATGGCAGGGGAGGTGATTGATACGCAGTATTTT. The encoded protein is CASSMAGEVIDTQYF.

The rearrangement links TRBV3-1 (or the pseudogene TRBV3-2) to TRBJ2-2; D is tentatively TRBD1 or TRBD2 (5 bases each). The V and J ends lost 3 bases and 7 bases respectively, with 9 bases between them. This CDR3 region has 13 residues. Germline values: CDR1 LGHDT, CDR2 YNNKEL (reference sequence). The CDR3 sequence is CASSQRGDGELFF. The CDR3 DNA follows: TGTGCCAGCAGCCAGAGGGGTGACGGGGAGCTGTTTTTT.

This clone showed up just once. CDR3 nucleotides: TGTGCCAGCAGCCAAGACAGGGTTGATCAGCCCCAGCATTTT. Encoded protein: CASSQDRVDQPQHF. The chain couples TRBV3-1 (or the pseudogene TRBV3-2) to TRBJ1-5; D may be TRBD1 (5 bases). In germline, CDR1 is LGHDT, CDR2 YNNKEL (reference sequence). The CDR3 extends over 14 amino acids. Trimming cost V 0 bases and J 5 bases, with 8 bases left between them.

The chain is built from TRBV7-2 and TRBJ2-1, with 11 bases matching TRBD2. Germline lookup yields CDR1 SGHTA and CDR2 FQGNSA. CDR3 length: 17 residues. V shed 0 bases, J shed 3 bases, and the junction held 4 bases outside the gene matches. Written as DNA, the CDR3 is TGTGCCAGCAGCTTAGCGACTAGCGGGACCCTCTACAATGAGCAGTTCTTC. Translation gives CASSLATSGTLYNEQFF.